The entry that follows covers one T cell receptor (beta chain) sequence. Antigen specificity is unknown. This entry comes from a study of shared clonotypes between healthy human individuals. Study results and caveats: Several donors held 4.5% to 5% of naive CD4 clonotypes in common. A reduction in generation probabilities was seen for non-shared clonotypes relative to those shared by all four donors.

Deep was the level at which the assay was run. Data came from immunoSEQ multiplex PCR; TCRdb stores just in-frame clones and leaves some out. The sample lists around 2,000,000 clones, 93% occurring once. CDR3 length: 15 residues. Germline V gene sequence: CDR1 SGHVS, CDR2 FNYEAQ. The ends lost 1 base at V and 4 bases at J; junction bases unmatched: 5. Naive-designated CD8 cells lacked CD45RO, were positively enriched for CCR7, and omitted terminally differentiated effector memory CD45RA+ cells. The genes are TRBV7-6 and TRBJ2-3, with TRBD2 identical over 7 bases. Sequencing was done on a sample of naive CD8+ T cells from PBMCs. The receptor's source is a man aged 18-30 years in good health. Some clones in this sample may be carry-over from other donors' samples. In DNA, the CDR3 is TGTGCCAGCAGCTTAGAAGCGGGAACGGCAGATACGCAGTATTTT. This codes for CASSLEAGTADTQYF.